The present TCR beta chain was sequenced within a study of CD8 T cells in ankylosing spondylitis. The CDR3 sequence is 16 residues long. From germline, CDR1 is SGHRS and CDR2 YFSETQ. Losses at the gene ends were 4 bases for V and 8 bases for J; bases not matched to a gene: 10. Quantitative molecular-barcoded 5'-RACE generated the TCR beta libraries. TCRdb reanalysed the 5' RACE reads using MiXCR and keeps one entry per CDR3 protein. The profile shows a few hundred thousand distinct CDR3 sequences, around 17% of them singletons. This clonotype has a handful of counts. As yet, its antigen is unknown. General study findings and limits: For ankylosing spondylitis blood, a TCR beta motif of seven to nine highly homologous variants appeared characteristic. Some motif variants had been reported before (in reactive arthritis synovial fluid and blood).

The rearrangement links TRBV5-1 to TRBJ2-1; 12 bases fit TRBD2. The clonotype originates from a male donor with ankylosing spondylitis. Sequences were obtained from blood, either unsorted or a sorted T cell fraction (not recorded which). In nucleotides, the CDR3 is TGCGCCAGCAGCCTAAGACTAGCGGGGGCCCGGGATGAGCAGTTCTTC. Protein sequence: CASSLRLAGARDEQFF.